The following is a T cell receptor beta chain sequence with its context. The entry originates in a study of cytotoxic CD8 clonotypes in ibrutinib-treated CLL. TCRdb keeps only in-frame clones here, not all; method: immunoSEQ multiplex PCR. Of about 28,000 clones in the sample, 57% were seen once. CDR3 length: 12 amino acids. Trimming took off 3 bases at V and 4 bases at J, with 4 bases between the two ends. The germline V gene has CDR1 LNHNV and CDR2 YYDKDF (reference sequence). This TCR was sampled from a human donor with chronic lymphocytic leukemia. Here the sequenced sample was PBMCs, taken before ibrutinib treatment. The chain has TRBV15 and TRBJ1-5; D gene ambiguous. The CDR3 DNA reads TGTGCCACCAGCAGGGGGAATCAGCCCCAGCATTTT. Amino acids: CATSRGNQPQHF.